A selection of T cell receptor beta chains follows, all from one sample in a study of shared clonotypes between healthy human individuals. TCRdb keeps only in-frame clones here, not all; method: immunoSEQ multiplex PCR. This table has 550,000 to 850,000 clones, approximately 74% appearing once. What was sequenced was memory CD4+ T cells sorted from blood. All receptors derive from a woman in her 30s in good health. The CDR3 runs from the conserved cysteine through the conserved F or W. Fields, in order: CDR3 length, D gene, J gene, clone size, V gene, CDR3 protein, CDR3 DNA. A D gene is named only where the DNA matches it firmly. Where a row states a size, it is once, few, many or the class of an expanded clone; other rows omit it.

14 | . | TRBJ2-2 | . | TRBV2 | CASSARGNTGELFF | TGTGCCAGCAGTGCTCGGGGAAACACCGGGGAGCTGTTTTTT
15 | . | TRBJ2-3 | . | TRBV7-8 | CASSLRRHSTDTQYF | TGTGCCAGCAGCTTGCGCCGTCATAGCACAGATACGCAGTATTTT
16 | . | TRBJ2-4 | once | TRBV27 | CASKTPGLGPKNIQYF | TGTGCCAGCAAAACTCCGGGCCTCGGGCCCAAAAACATTCAGTACTTC
15 | . | TRBJ2-1 | . | TRBV7-3 | CASSFGLTLNNEQFF | TGTGCCAGCAGCTTTGGACTAACTCTAAACAATGAGCAGTTCTTC
13 | . | TRBJ1-5 | . | TRBV7-2 | CASSLTQNQPQHF | TGTGCCAGCAGCTTAACACAGAATCAGCCCCAGCATTTT
14 | TRBD2 | TRBJ2-3 | few | TRBV6-1 | CASRTSGGTDTQYF | TGTGCCAGCAGGACTAGCGGGGGCACAGATACGCAGTATTTT
17 | . | TRBJ2-7 | . | TRBV6-1 | CASSEGGFGKSPYEQYF | TGTGCCAGCAGTGAAGGAGGGTTCGGGAAATCCCCCTACGAGCAGTACTTC
15 | TRBD1 | TRBJ2-1 | . | TRBV6-1 | CASSAGQRIYNEQFF | TGTGCCAGCAGTGCGGGACAGCGAATTTACAATGAGCAGTTCTTC
14 | . | TRBJ2-3 | . | TRBV2 | CASNRNRETDTQYF | TGTGCCAGCAACCGGAACAGGGAAACCGATACGCAGTATTTT
18 | TRBD2 | TRBJ2-1 | . | TRBV28 | CASRPPPGLAGSYNEQFF | TGTGCCAGCAGGCCTCCCCCCGGACTAGCGGGTTCCTACAATGAGCAGTTCTTC
15 | TRBD2 | TRBJ2-1 | . | TRBV5-6 | CASSLELAAYNEQFF | TGTGCCAGCAGCTTGGAACTAGCGGCCTACAATGAGCAGTTCTTC
13 | . | TRBJ2-1 | . | TRBV5-4 | CASSSPGPKEQFF | TGTGCCAGCAGCTCACCAGGACCGAAGGAGCAGTTCTTC
13 | TRBD2 | TRBJ2-1 | . | TRBV11-2 | CASSSPSGNEQFF | TGTGCCAGCAGCTCGCCTAGCGGCAATGAGCAGTTCTTC
14 | . | TRBJ2-7 | . | TRBV6-6 | CASSTRLFDYEQYF | TGTGCCAGCAGTACTAGACTATTCGACTACGAGCAGTACTTC
15 | . | TRBJ1-2 | . | TRBV27 | CASSPHGEANYGYTF | TGTGCCAGCAGTCCCCATGGAGAAGCTAACTATGGCTACACCTTC
17 | TRBD2 | TRBJ2-1 | . | TRBV28 | CASSIVDGASGSHEQFF | TGTGCCAGCAGTATAGTTGACGGCGCTAGCGGGAGTCATGAGCAGTTCTTC
15 | . | TRBJ2-3 | . | TRBV5-1 | CASSLVAGQQDTQYF | TGCGCCAGCAGCTTGGTGGCAGGGCAGCAAGATACGCAGTATTTT
13 | . | TRBJ1-2 | . | TRBV29-1 | CSVGTGSNYGYTF | TGCAGCGTAGGCACAGGAAGTAACTATGGCTACACCTTC
15 | TRBD2 | TRBJ2-5 | . | TRBV2 | CASTMSSGHQETQYF | TGTGCAAGCACGATGTCTAGCGGACACCAAGAGACCCAGTACTTC
18 | TRBD2 | TRBJ2-2 | . | TRBV28 | CASNLAGLAGVSTGELFF | TGTGCCAGCAACTTAGCGGGACTAGCGGGAGTGAGCACCGGGGAGCTGTTTTTT
15 | . | TRBJ2-1 | . | TRBV11-2 | CASSLQRVPSNEQFF | TGTGCCAGCAGCTTACAGCGGGTACCATCCAATGAGCAGTTCTTC
12 | . | TRBJ2-1 | once | TRBV11-2 | CASSLGGGEQFF | TGTGCCAGCAGCTTAGGGGGCGGTGAGCAGTTCTTC
15 | TRBD2 | TRBJ2-7 | . | TRBV27 | CASSLGPSGINEQYF | TGTGCCAGCAGTTTAGGCCCCAGCGGGATCAACGAGCAGTACTTC
17 | . | TRBJ2-1 | . | TRBV27 | CASSLLPGFGFQNEQFF | TGTGCCAGCAGTTTATTGCCGGGATTTGGATTTCAAAATGAGCAGTTCTTC
14 | TRBD1 | TRBJ1-5 | . | TRBV6-1 | CASSEQGANQPQHF | TGTGCCAGCAGTGAGCAGGGGGCAAATCAGCCCCAGCATTTT